A single sample is the source of the 27 T cell receptor beta chains below, sequenced in a study of graft-versus-host responses after intestinal transplantation. TCRdb's table, derived via immunoSEQ multiplex PCR, lists solely in-frame clones and lacks some. The sample records more than 20,000 clones, 70% to 90% being singletons. The sample was PBMCs, taken 463 days after intestinal transplant. These receptors all come from a human patient who received an intestinal transplant, so some T cells may come from the graft donor.

This chain uses TRBV7-6 with TRBJ2-1, with 13 bases identical to TRBD2. Losses at the gene ends were 9 bases for V and 1 base for J; bases not matched to a gene: 6. Germline CDR1 SGHVS, CDR2 FNYEAQ. The CDR3 runs 16 residues. The CDR3 bases are TGTGCCAGTGGCCTGGGACTAGCGGGATCCTACAATGAGCAGTTCTTC. Its translation is CASGLGLAGSYNEQFF.

V gene TRBV6-5 combines with J gene TRBJ2-1; 8 bases match TRBD2. V lost 10 bases to trimming and J lost 0 bases; unmatched junction nucleotides: 5. This CDR3 has 14 amino acids. CDR1 is MNHEY and CDR2 is SVGAGI in the germline V gene. The CDR3 bases are TGTGCCACTTACGCGGGAGGCTCCTACAATGAGCAGTTCTTC. Its translation is CATYAGGSYNEQFF.

The chain recombines TRBV4-2 with TRBJ2-1, with 9 positions matching TRBD2. The CDR3 spans 15 residues. J gave up 10 bases and V 0 bases, and 7 bases lay outside the gene matches. CDR1 is LGHNA and CDR2 is YNFKEQ in the germline V gene. The CDR3 DNA follows: TGTGCCAGCAGCCAAGATATAGCGGGAGTTAGCGAGCAGTTCTTC. Its translation: CASSQDIAGVSEQFF.

J is TRBJ2-2 and V is TRBV4-2; possibly TRBD2 for D (6 bases). The CDR3 length is 14 residues. Looked up from germline, CDR1 is LGHNA and CDR2 is YNFKEQ. With 3 bases removed from V and 5 bases from J, the gap between germline ends came to 10 bases. The CDR3 DNA reads as TGTGCCAGCAGCCAGGGGGAGGAGACCGGGGAGCTGTTTTTT. It specifies CASSQGEETGELFF.

The rearrangement uses TRBV5-4 and TRBJ2-3, with TRBD1 as a possible D gene (6 bases). The ends were cut back, 0 bases at V and 5 bases at J, with 19 bases in the middle. The germline CDR1 and CDR2 sequences are SGHNT and YYREEE (reference sequence). The CDR3 totals 17 residues. The CDR3 spells CASSLGILGGEGDTQYF. CDR3 in DNA: TGTGCCAGCAGCTTGGGGATCTTAGGGGGTGAAGGAGATACGCAGTATTTT.

CDR3 nucleotide sequence: TGTGCCAGTAGGGAACTAGCTTCCAACGAGCAGTACTTC. Translation gives CASRELASNEQYF. The chain joins TRBV19 to TRBJ2-7; tentative D call: TRBD2 (6 bases). Germline V gene sequence: CDR1 LNHDA, CDR2 SQIVND (reference sequence). Trimming took 6 bases from V and 5 from J, leaving 14 bases between them. The CDR3 spans 13 residues.

The chain recombines TRBV19 with TRBJ1-1, with a possible D match to TRBD1 (5 bases). There are 13 residues in the CDR3. The V gene's germline CDR1 is LNHDA and CDR2 SQIVND (reference sequence). Trimming left V 6 bases short and J 1 base short, with 9 bases between. The CDR3 reads CASSMGQNTEAFF. The CDR3 bases are TGTGCCAGTAGCATGGGGCAGAACACTGAAGCTTTCTTT. Full variable domain (outside the CDR3, taken from reference TRBV19 and TRBJ1-1): DGGITQSPKYLFRKEGQNVTLSCEQNLNHDAMYWYRQDPGQGLRLIYYSQIVNDFQKGDIAEGYSVSREKKESFPLTVTSAQKNPTAFYLCASSMGQNTEAFFGQGTRLTVV.

This clone has only a few counts. This chain joins TRBV6-6 and TRBJ2-7; D ambiguous. The CDR3 has 13 amino acids. CDR1 MNHNY and CDR2 SVGAGI come from the germline V gene (reference sequence). V gave up 0 bases and J gave up 7 bases, with 10 bases separating them. CDR3 DNA: TGTGCCAGCAGTTACTCGGCTCTCTGGGAGCAGTACTTC. It translates to CASSYSALWEQYF.

Concerning this clone itself: A read error may produce the germline difference seen at one junction end. The chain links TRBV10-1 to TRBJ1-1; 8 bases are shared with TRBD1. Germline-derived CDR1 and CDR2 are WNHNN and SYGVQD (reference sequence). This CDR3 is built from 15 residues. The CDR3 DNA follows: TGCGCCAACAGTGGGGACAGGCGGGGGAACACTGAAGCTTTCTTT. Protein product: CANSGDRRGNTEAFF.

V usage is TRBV5-1 and J usage is TRBJ1-2; no clear D. The germline gives CDR1 SGHRS, CDR2 YFSETQ. Trimming cost V 1 base and J 1 base, with 5 bases left between them. The CDR3 runs to 13 residues. CDR3 in amino acids: CASSLTDNYGYTF. DNA of the CDR3: TGCGCCAGCAGCTTGACAGATAACTATGGCTACACCTTC.

V gene TRBV10-3 combines with J gene TRBJ2-1; D is unclear. Germline CDR1 ENHRY, CDR2 SYGVKD. Deletions cut 8 bases from V and 8 bases from J, with 4 bases between. The CDR3 loop spans 9 amino acids. The CDR3 nucleotides read TGTGCCATCTCAGATGAGCAGTTCTTC. Translating it yields CAISDEQFF.

V and J are TRBV5-1 and TRBJ2-2; 7 nucleotides agree with TRBD2. The length of the CDR3 is 17 residues. Per germline, CDR1 SGHRS and CDR2 YFSETQ. The ends lost 5 bases at V and 3 bases at J; junction bases unmatched: 13. The chain's CDR3 is CASRYSGGSAYTGELFF. CDR3 DNA: TGCGCCAGCAGGTATAGCGGCGGGAGTGCCTACACCGGGGAGCTGTTTTTT.

The genes are TRBV5-1 and TRBJ1-1; no clear D gene. CDR3 size: 15 residues. The germline V gene has CDR1 SGHRS and CDR2 YFSETQ. V lost 0 bases, J lost 3 bases, and 12 bases lay in between. CDR3 residues: CASSLEPGEDTEAFF. In nucleotides, the CDR3 is TGCGCCAGCAGCTTGGAGCCGGGAGAGGACACTGAAGCTTTCTTT.

V usage is TRBV27 and J usage is TRBJ1-1; D ambiguous. V dropped 2 bases and J dropped 3 bases, with 7 bases sitting between them. The CDR3 consists of 13 residues. Germline loops: CDR1 MNHEY, CDR2 SMNVEV (reference sequence). The CDR3 spells CASSLRADTEAFF. The CDR3 DNA reads TGTGCCAGCAGTTTACGGGCGGACACTGAAGCTTTCTTT.

This chain links TRBV18 with TRBJ2-7; D possibly uses TRBD1 or TRBD2 (5 bases each). In germline, CDR1 is KGHSH, CDR2 LQKENI. The CDR3 contains 14 residues. Trimming took off 3 bases at V and 4 bases at J, with 13 bases between the two ends. The CDR3 nucleotides are TGTGCCAGCTCACCCCGGGACGGTGCATACGAGCAGTACTTC. Protein sequence: CASSPRDGAYEQYF.

The chain carries TRBV6-5 and TRBJ2-7; D may be TRBD2 (6 bases). The CDR3 is 15 amino acids. Trimming left V 0 bases short and J 2 bases short, with 11 bases between. Germline V gene lookup returns CDR1 MNHEY and CDR2 SVGAGI. CDR3 sequence reads: CASSYSGERAYEQYF. The CDR3 bases are TGTGCCAGCAGTTACTCAGGCGAGCGGGCCTACGAGCAGTACTTC.

This clone was picked up a small number of times. The chain recombines TRBV6-4 with TRBJ1-2; 8 bases map to TRBD1. In germline, CDR1 is MRHNA, CDR2 SNTAGT. V shed 6 bases and J 6 bases; nucleotides not matched to a gene: 6. CDR3 length: 13 residues. CDR3 region: CASSQQGGDGYTF. For the CDR3, the DNA is TGTGCCAGCAGCCAACAGGGGGGCGATGGCTACACCTTC.

The chain uses TRBV5-1 and TRBJ2-3, with D possibly TRBD2 on 6 matching bases. The CDR3 totals 17 residues. V was cut by 0 bases and J by 2 bases, with 16 bases left in between. The germline gives CDR1 SGHRS, CDR2 YFSETQ. CDR3: CASSLESGGRVTDTQYF. The CDR3 region has the DNA TGCGCCAGCAGCTTGGAATCTGGGGGGAGAGTCACAGATACGCAGTATTTT. Variable domain in full (rest from reference TRBV5-1 and TRBJ2-3): KAGVTQTPRYLIKTRGQQVTLSCSPISGHRSVSWYQQTPGQGLQFLFEYFSETQRNKGNFPGRFSGRQFSNSRSEMNVSTLELGDSALYLCASSLESGGRVTDTQYFGPGTRLTVL.

The V gene is TRBV5-4, the J gene TRBJ1-2, with TRBD1 as a possible D gene (5 bases). Germline assignment: CDR1 SGHNT and CDR2 YYREEE (reference sequence). The V end lost 0 bases, the J end lost 4 bases, and 7 bases lay between the germline ends. The CDR3 totals 13 residues. CDR3: CASSLGGGYGYTF. CDR3 nucleotide sequence: TGTGCCAGCAGCTTGGGGGGCGGCTATGGCTACACCTTC.

This clone came up a few times. The chain combines TRBV9 with TRBJ2-7, with 11 bases matching TRBD1. Germline V gene data show CDR1 as SGDLS and CDR2 as YYNGEE. V gave up 2 bases and J gave up 0 bases; unmatched junction bases: 1. CDR3 length: 15 amino acids. The CDR3, as DNA: TGTGCCAGCAGCGTGGGGACAGGGGGCTCCTACGAGCAGTACTTC. Protein sequence: CASSVGTGGSYEQYF. The variable domain in full, completed from reference TRBV9 and TRBJ2-7, reads DSGVTQTPKHLITATGQRVTLRCSPRSGDLSVYWYQQSLDQGLQFLIQYYNGEERAKGNILERFSAQQFPDLHSELNLSSLELGDSALYFCASSVGTGGSYEQYFGPGTRLTVT.

About this clone: In the same sample, other DNA sequences code for this CDR3. The chain is built from TRBV15 and TRBJ2-3; 10 bases agree with TRBD2. V lost 1 base to trimming and J lost 1 base; unmatched junction nucleotides: 5. Per the germline V gene, CDR1 is LNHNV and CDR2 is YYDKDF (reference sequence). This CDR3 is built from 17 residues. The DNA for the CDR3 is TGTGCCACCAGCAGAGGGACTAGCGGAGATGGCACAGATACGCAGTATTTT. This translates into CATSRGTSGDGTDTQYF.

This rearrangement joins TRBV19 to TRBJ2-7; no firm D call. Germline-derived CDR1 and CDR2 are LNHDA and SQIVND (reference sequence). CDR3 length equals 13 residues. Between the trimmed V and J ends, which lost 3 bases and 0 bases, there was a span of 6 bases. As DNA, the CDR3 is TGTGCCAGTAGTATCCGGACCTCCTACGAGCAGTACTTC. Translation gives CASSIRTSYEQYF. The whole variable domain, remainder taken from reference TRBV19 and TRBJ2-7, is DGGITQSPKYLFRKEGQNVTLSCEQNLNHDAMYWYRQDPGQGLRLIYYSQIVNDFQKGDIAEGYSVSREKKESFPLTVTSAQKNPTAFYLCASSIRTSYEQYFGPGTRLTVT.

The J gene is TRBJ1-6, the V gene TRBV27, with D possibly TRBD1 on 5 matching bases. Germline V lookup: CDR1 MNHEY, CDR2 SMNVEV (reference sequence). The CDR3 length is 16 residues. Trimming took 3 bases from V and 10 from J, leaving 19 bases between them. The CDR3 reads CASSFFSSAGDSPLHF. CDR3 nucleotide sequence: TGTGCCAGCAGTTTCTTTAGCTCTGCCGGGGACTCACCCCTCCACTTT.

This sequence joins TRBV15 and TRBJ1-1; 7 nucleotides align to TRBD1. Germline CDR1 is LNHNV and CDR2 is YYDKDF (reference sequence). The length of the CDR3 is 14 residues. J was trimmed by 1 base and V by 1 base; bases with no gene match: 0. In nucleotides, the CDR3 is TGTGCCACCAGCAGAGGGACAGGGAACACTGAAGCTTTCTTT. Encoded protein: CATSRGTGNTEAFF.

The chain carries TRBV10-2 and TRBJ2-2; 7 bases align to TRBD1. V trimming: 3 bases; J trimming: 7 bases; junction bases outside the gene matches: 5. CDR1 is WSHSY and CDR2 is SAAADI in the germline V gene. The CDR3 spans 14 residues. CDR3 nucleotides: TGCGCCAGCAGTGACACGACAGGGCTCGGGGAGCTGTTTTTT. Encoded protein: CASSDTTGLGELFF.

The genes are TRBV7-9 and TRBJ1-1; D uncertain. Germline CDR1 is SEHNR and CDR2 is FQNEAQ (reference sequence). The V end lost 3 bases, the J end lost 0 bases, and 17 bases lay between the germline ends. The CDR3 is 17 amino acids. For the CDR3, the DNA is TGTGCCAGCAGCTTTACAACCGGGAGACCTCTGAACACTGAAGCTTTCTTT. Residues: CASSFTTGRPLNTEAFF.

The rearrangement links TRBV4-1 to TRBJ2-1; D is ambiguous. The germline gives CDR1 MGHRA, CDR2 YSYEKL. This CDR3 has 16 residues. V gave up 1 base and J gave up 11 bases, with 21 bases separating them. DNA of the CDR3: TGCGCCAGCAGCCAAGGCCTCCCCTATTACCGACCTAAGCAGTTCTTC. This gives the protein CASSQGLPYYRPKQFF.